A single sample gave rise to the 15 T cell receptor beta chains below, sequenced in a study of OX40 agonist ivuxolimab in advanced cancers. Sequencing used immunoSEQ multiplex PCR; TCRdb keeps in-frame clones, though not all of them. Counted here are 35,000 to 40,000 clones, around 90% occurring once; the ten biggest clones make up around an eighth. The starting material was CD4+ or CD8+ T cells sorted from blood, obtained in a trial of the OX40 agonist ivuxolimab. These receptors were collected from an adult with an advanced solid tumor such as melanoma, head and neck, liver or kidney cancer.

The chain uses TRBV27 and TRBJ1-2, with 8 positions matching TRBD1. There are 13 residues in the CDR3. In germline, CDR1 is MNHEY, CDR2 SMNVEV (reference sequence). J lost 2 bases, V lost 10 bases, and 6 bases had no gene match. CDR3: CATADRANYGYTF. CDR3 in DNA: TGTGCCACCGCGGACAGGGCCAACTATGGCTACACCTTC.

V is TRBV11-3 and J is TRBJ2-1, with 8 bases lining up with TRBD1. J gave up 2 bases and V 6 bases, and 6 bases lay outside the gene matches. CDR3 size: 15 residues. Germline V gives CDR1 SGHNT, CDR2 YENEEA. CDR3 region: CASSSGQDTYNEQFF. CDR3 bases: TGTGCCAGCAGTTCGGGACAGGATACCTACAATGAGCAGTTCTTC. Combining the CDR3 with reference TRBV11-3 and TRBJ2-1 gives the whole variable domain EAGVVQSPRYKIIEKKQPVAFWCNPISGHNTLYWYLQNLGQGPELLIRYENEEAVDDSQLPKDRFSAERLKGVDSTLKIQPAELGDSAVYLCASSSGQDTYNEQFFGPGTRLTVL.

The CDR3, as DNA: TGTGCCAGCAGCTCCTTTTCGGGGAGAGAGCAGTACTTC. This gives the protein CASSSFSGREQYF. V is TRBV7-9 and J is TRBJ2-7, with D perhaps matching TRBD2 (5 bases). V gave up 4 bases and J gave up 7 bases, with 14 bases separating them. The CDR3 covers 13 residues. Germline V CDR1 and CDR2: SEHNR, FQNEAQ (reference sequence).

The CDR3 DNA follows: TGTGCGCATCCCCCAGGGACAGGGATGTGGGTGAACACTGAAGCTTTCTTT. This encodes CAHPPGTGMWVNTEAFF. V usage is TRBV7-7 and J usage is TRBJ1-1, with 9 bases matching TRBD1. Germline CDR1 is SSHAT and CDR2 is FNYEAQ (reference sequence). The CDR3 runs to 17 residues.

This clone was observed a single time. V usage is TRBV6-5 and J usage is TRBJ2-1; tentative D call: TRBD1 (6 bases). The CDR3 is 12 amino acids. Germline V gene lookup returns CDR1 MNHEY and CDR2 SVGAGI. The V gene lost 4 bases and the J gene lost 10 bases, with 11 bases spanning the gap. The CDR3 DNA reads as TGTGCCAGCAGTTTTTCAGGGGAAGAGCAGTTCTTC. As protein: CASSFSGEEQFF.

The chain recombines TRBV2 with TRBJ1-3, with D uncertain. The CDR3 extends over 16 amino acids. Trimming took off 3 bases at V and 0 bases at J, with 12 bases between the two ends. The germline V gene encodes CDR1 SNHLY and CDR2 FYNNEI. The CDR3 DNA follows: TGTGCCAGCAGTGAGGGCCCAGGCTTCTCTGGAAACACCATATATTTT. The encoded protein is CASSEGPGFSGNTIYF.

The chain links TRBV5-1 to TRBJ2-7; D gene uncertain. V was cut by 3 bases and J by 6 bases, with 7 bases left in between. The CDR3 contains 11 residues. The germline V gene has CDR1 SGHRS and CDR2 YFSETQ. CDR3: CASSSGGEQYF. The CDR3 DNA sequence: TGCGCCAGCAGCTCCGGCGGCGAGCAGTACTTC.

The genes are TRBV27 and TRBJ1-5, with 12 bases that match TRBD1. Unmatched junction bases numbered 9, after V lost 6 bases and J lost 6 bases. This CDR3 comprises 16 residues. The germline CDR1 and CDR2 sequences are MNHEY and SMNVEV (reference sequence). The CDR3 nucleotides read TGTGCCAGCAGCCCTGGGGACAGGGGGCTTGGTCAGCCCCAGCATTTT. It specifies CASSPGDRGLGQPQHF.

The CDR3 protein is CASSLRGDHYGYTF. The CDR3 coding sequence is TGTGCCAGCAGTTTAAGGGGGGATCACTATGGCTACACCTTC. The V call is TRBV27, the J call TRBJ1-2; a possible D gene is TRBD1 (6 bases). This CDR3 is 14 amino acids long. Trimming removed 2 bases at V and 3 bases at J, with 10 bases between. The germline CDR1 and CDR2 sequences are MNHEY and SMNVEV (reference sequence).

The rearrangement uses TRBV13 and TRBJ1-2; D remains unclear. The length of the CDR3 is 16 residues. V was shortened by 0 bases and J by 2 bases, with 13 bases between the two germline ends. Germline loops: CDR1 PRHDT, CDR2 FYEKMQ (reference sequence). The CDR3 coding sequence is TGTGCCAGCAGCTTAGGGGCCCAGCAACGGAACTATGGCTACACCTTC. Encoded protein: CASSLGAQQRNYGYTF.

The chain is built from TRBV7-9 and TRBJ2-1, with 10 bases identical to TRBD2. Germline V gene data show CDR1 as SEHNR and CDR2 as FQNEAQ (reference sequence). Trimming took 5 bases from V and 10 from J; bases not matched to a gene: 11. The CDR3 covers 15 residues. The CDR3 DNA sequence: TGTGCCAGCAGCGGGACTAGCGCCCTTCGGGAGGAGCAGTTCTTC. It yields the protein CASSGTSALREEQFF.

The CDR3, as DNA: TGCGCCAGCAGCCAAGAAGGGTTCGGGGAGCAGTACTTC. Residues: CASSQEGFGEQYF. This chain links TRBV4-1 with TRBJ2-7; D remains unclear. V was pared by 0 bases and J by 7 bases, with 10 bases between. Per germline, CDR1 MGHRA and CDR2 YSYEKL. There are 13 residues in the CDR3.

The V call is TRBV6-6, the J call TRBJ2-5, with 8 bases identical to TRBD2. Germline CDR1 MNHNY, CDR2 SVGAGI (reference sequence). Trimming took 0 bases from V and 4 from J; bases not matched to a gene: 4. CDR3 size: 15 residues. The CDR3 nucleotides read TGTGCCAGCAGTTACTCGAGTCGGGGGGGAGAGACCCAGTACTTC. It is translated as CASSYSSRGGETQYF.

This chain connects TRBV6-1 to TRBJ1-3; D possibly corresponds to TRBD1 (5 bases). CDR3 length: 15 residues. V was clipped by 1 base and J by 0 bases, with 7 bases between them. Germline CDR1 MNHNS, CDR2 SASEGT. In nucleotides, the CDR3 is TGTGCCAGCAGTGAAGGGACAACCTCTGGAAACACCATATATTTT. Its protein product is CASSEGTTSGNTIYF.

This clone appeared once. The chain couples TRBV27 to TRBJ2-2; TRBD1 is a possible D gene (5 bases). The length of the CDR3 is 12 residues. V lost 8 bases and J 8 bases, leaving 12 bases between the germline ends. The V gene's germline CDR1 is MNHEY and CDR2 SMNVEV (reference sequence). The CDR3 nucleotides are TGTGCCAGCCTCCCGGCAGGGGGGGAGCTGTTTTTT. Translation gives CASLPAGGELFF.